The entry that follows covers one T cell receptor beta chain sequence. This sample was included in a study of T cell changes during pregnancy in multiple sclerosis. The CDR3 totals 14 residues. V trimming: 5 bases; J trimming: 3 bases; junction bases outside the gene matches: 4. Germline V gives CDR1 SGHDT, CDR2 YYEEEE. Using immunoSEQ multiplex PCR, the repertoire was profiled, and TCRdb retains in-frame clones only, with some absent. The repertoire holds approximately 100,000 clones, with around nine tenths as singletons. The receptor was derived from a female donor with multiple sclerosis, enrolled in a pregnancy study. V and J are TRBV5-6 and TRBJ1-5; 8 positions match TRBD1. This sample comprised peripheral blood, obtained in the second trimester of pregnancy. CDR3 DNA sequence: TGTGCCAGCAGTCACAGGGGGTTCAATCAGCCCCAGCATTTT. Protein sequence: CASSHRGFNQPQHF.